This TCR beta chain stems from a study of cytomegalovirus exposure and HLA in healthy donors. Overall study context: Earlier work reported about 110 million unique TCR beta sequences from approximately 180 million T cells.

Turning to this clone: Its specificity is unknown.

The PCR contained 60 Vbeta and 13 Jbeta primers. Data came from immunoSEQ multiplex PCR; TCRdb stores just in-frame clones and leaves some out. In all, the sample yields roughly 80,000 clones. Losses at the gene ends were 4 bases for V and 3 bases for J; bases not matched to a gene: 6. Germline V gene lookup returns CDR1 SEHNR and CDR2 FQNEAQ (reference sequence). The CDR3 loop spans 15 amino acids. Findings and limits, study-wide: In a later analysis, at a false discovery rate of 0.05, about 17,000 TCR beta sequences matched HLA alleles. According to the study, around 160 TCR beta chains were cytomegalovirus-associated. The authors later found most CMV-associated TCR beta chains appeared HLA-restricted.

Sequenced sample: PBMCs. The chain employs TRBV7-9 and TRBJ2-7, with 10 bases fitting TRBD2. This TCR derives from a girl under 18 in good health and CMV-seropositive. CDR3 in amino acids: CASSSTSGDFYEQYF. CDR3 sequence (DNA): TGTGCCAGCAGCTCTACTAGCGGGGATTTCTACGAGCAGTACTTC.